A single sample is the source of the 8 T cell receptor beta chains below, sequenced in a study of cytomegalovirus exposure and HLA in healthy donors. In the PCR, 60 Vbeta and 13 Jbeta primers were used. Using immunoSEQ multiplex PCR, the repertoire was profiled, and TCRdb retains in-frame clones only, with some absent. The data hold a few hundred thousand clones, with approximately 84% observed a single time. The specimen sequenced was PBMCs. The receptors derive from a woman in her forties in good health and CMV-seronegative.

About this clone: This sample includes further DNA sequences coding for the same CDR3. This sequence joins TRBV5-1 and TRBJ2-5; 10 nucleotides line up with TRBD1. The CDR3 runs 15 residues. Germline V gene data show CDR1 as SGHRS and CDR2 as YFSETQ. Trimming cost V 0 bases and J 5 bases; bases outside gene matches: 4. The CDR3 loop is CASSLGGTGEETQYF. The DNA of the CDR3 is TGCGCCAGCAGCTTGGGAGGGACAGGGGAGGAGACCCAGTACTTC.

This clone was detected only once. The chain joins TRBV7-9 to TRBJ2-2; 7 bases fit TRBD1. The germline V gene has CDR1 SEHNR and CDR2 FQNEAQ (reference sequence). There are 16 residues in the CDR3. With 0 bases clipped from V and 7 bases from J, the junction kept 8 bases outside the gene matches. The CDR3 loop is CASSLARTGALGELFF. The CDR3 DNA reads as TGTGCCAGCAGCTTAGCGCGGACAGGAGCTCTCGGGGAGCTGTTTTTT.

The chain couples TRBV5-6 to TRBJ2-3; perhaps TRBD1 as D (6 bases). The CDR3 contains 15 residues. CDR1 is SGHDT, CDR2 YYEEEE, per germline. The V and J ends lost 5 bases and 1 base respectively, with 14 bases between them. DNA of the CDR3: TGTGCCAGCAGGCCCAGGGGTGTCGGCACAGATACGCAGTATTTT. Translated: CASRPRGVGTDTQYF. Complete variable domain (other parts from reference TRBV5-6 and TRBJ2-3): DAGVTQSPTHLIKTRGQQVTLRCSPKSGHDTVSWYQQALGQGPQFIFQYYEEEERQRGNFPDRFSGHQFPNYSSELNVNALLLGDSALYLCASRPRGVGTDTQYFGPGTRLTVL.

The chain has TRBV9 and TRBJ1-5, with D possibly matching TRBD1 (6 bases). Trimming took 0 bases from V and 4 from J, leaving 11 bases between them. Germline CDR1 is SGDLS and CDR2 is YYNGEE. This CDR3 spans 15 amino acids. The CDR3 DNA follows: TGTGCCAGCAGCGTAGAGGGGGGGACTAATCAGCCCCAGCATTTT. It is translated as CASSVEGGTNQPQHF.

This rearrangement joins TRBV9 to TRBJ1-3; 9 nucleotides align to TRBD1. CDR3 length: 15 amino acids. V lost 2 bases to trimming and J lost 4 bases; unmatched junction nucleotides: 4. Germline CDR1 is SGDLS and CDR2 is YYNGEE. CDR3 loop: CASSVLGTGGNTIYF. The CDR3 DNA reads TGTGCCAGCAGCGTGCTTGGGACAGGGGGAAACACCATATATTTT.

The rearrangement joins TRBV6-5 to TRBJ1-1; 7 bases align to TRBD1. Trimming removed 4 bases from V and 5 bases from J; junction bases left unmatched: 7. Germline CDR1 reads MNHEY; CDR2 reads SVGAGI. This CDR3 spans 14 amino acids. The DNA for the CDR3 is TGTGCCAGCAGTTCCGAGGGGGCGTGGACTGAAGCTTTCTTT. This codes for CASSSEGAWTEAFF.

This chain joins TRBV10-3 and TRBJ1-1, with a tentative D call TRBD1 (5 bases). The CDR3 spans 13 residues. CDR1 is ENHRY and CDR2 is SYGVKD in the germline V gene. V was clipped by 6 bases and J by 3 bases, with 11 bases between them. CDR3 in amino acids: CAIRWSGDTEAFF. CDR3 DNA: TGTGCCATCAGGTGGTCGGGGGACACTGAAGCTTTCTTT.

The chain recombines TRBV7-2 with TRBJ1-4; maybe TRBD1 (5 bases). V was clipped by 2 bases and J by 7 bases, with 17 bases between them. Germline V lookup: CDR1 SGHTA, CDR2 FQGNSA. The CDR3 runs 16 residues. The CDR3 bases are TGTGCCAGCAGCTTAAATTTGGGAGGGGTGTCTGAAAAACTGTTTTTT. Amino acids: CASSLNLGGVSEKLFF.